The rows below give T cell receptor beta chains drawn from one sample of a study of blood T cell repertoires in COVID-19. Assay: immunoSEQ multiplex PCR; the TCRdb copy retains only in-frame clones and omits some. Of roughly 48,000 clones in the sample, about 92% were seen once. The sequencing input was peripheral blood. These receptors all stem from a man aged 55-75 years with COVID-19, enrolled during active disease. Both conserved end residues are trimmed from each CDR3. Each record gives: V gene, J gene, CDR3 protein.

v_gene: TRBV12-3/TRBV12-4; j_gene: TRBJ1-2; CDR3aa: ASTQGPGGYT
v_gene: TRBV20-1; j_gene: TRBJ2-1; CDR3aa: SAQEVIEQF
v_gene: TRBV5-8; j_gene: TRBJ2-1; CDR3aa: ASSLSRQGRYNEQF
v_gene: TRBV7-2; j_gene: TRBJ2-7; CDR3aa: ASSAYSGEQY
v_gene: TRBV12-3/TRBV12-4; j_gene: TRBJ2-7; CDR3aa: ASSSPGGGEQY
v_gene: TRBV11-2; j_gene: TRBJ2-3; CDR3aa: ASSLDGYSGGWADTQY
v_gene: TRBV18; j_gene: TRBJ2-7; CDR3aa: ASSPRDRLSSYEQY
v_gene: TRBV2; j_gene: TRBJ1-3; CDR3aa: ASTPDSLFSGNTIY
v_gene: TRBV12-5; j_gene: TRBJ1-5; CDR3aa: ASGLVEQGAGQPQH
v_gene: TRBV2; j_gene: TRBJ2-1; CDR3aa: ASSVSSGRANEQF
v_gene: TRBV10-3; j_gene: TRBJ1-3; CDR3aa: AISEPTGTGNTIY
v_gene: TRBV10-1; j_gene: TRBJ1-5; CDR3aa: ASGGQGPRNLDQPQH
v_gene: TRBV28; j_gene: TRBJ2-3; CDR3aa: ASSLSPGSTDTQY
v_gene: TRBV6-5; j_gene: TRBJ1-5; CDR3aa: ASWEGLSNQPQH
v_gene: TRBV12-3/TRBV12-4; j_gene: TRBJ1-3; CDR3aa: ASTQGYGNTIY
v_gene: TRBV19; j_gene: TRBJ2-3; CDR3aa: ASSIADTQY
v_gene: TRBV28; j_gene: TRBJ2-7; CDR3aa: ASTIRGGGAQSRQY
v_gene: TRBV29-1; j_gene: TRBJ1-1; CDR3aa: SAGQGRVTEAF
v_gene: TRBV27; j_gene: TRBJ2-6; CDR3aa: ASSSAGTGANVLT
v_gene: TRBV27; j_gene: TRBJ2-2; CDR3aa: ASSLSTPGRERIGELF
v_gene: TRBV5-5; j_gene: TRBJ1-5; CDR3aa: ASSKGTGGLSNQPQH
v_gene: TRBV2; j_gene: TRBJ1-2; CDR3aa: ASSDSRDRDGYT
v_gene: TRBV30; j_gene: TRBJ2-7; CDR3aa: AWSVGSYYEQY
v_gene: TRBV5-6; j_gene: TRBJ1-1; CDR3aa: ASSLGLSAF
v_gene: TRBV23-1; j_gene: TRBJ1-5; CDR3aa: ASSHLARSNQPQH
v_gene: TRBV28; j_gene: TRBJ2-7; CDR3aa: ASSYGLAGDPYEQY
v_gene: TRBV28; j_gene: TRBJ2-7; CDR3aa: ASTSGYEQY
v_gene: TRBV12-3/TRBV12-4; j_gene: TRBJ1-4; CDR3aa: ASSHTEKLF
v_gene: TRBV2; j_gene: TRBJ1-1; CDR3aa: ASARGVNTEAF
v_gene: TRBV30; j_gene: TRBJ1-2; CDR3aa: AWSVGGGYT
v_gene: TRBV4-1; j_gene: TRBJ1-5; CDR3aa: ASSQFPGVSNQPQH
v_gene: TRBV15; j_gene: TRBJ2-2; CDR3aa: ATSDPGLAVNTGELF
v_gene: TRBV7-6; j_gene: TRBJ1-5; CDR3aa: ASSLVQGWGQPQH
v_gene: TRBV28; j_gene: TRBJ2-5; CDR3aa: ASSQPGLGKETQY
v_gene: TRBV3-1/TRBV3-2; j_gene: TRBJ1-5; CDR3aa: ASSWTGDQPQH
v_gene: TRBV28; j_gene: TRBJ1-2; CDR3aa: ASSSRAGWGYGYT
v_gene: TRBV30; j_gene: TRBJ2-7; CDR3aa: AWSIQGESYEQY
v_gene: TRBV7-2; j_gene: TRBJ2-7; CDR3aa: ASSLAGTSGYEQY
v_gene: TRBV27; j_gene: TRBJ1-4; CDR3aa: ASSSSGVDEKLF
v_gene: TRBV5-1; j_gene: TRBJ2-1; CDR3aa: ASSLGTISDEQF
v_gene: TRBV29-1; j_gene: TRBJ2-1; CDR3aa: SVPWEGYNEQF
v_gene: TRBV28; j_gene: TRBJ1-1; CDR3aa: ASRTGAAQNTEAF
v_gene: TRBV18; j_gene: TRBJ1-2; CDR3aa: ASSRGQGDYGYT
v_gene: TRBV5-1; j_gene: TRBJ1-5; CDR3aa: ASSLDRAPNQPQH
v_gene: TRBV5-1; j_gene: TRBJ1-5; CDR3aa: ASSSTGAGQPQH
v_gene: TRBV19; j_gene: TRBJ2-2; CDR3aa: ASSIRARGNTGELF
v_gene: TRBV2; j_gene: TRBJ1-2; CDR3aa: ASSESAETGLFLYGYT
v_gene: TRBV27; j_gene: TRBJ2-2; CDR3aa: ASSLLPSAQWGGTGELF
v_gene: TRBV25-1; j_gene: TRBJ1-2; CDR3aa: ASSEPGGHYGYT